The clone carrying this T cell receptor beta chain was seen a few times. Its antigen is not identified. The data belong to a study of T cells after yellow fever vaccination. Study details: Each low-cell-number fraction was prepared by means of SMART-Seq v4 Ultra Low Input. Whole-study findings and limits: Only a minor proportion of clonotypes was detected across both CD4 and CD8 compartments. Subsequent to the booster, the majority of primary-vaccination clones reappeared (around 97% CD4, 88% CD8).

The study made its TCR cDNA through 5'RACE template switching. That step introduced a universal primer site along with UMIs. TCRdb called the 5' RACE reads again in MiXCR, with one record for every CDR3 protein. The repertoire has some 130,000 distinct CDR3 sequences, more than 6.5% of them found once; the top ten carry about 0.6%. The germline CDR1 and CDR2 sequences are DFQATT and SNEGSKA (reference sequence). V lost 3 bases to trimming and J lost 5 bases, with 7 bases between them. The CDR3 loop spans 11 amino acids. The rearrangement links TRBV20-1 to TRBJ2-5; D is uncertain. The source material was CD4+ T cells sorted from PBMCs, sampled 10 days after the yellow fever booster vaccination. The clonotype comes from a man aged 25 to 45 who received the YFV17D yellow fever vaccine. CDR3 nucleotide sequence: TGCAGTGCTAGCCGGCGGGAGACCCAGTACTTC. Protein sequence: CSASRRETQYF.